The rows below give T cell receptor beta chains drawn from one sample of a study of T-cell memory formation after mild COVID-19. TCRdb ran MiXCR on the 5' RACE reads and lists one entry per CDR3 protein. The sample consists of some 450,000 distinct CDR3 sequences, 15% to 20% of them appearing once. Sequences were obtained from PBMCs or a T cell subset sorted from them (not recorded which). The receptors shown here come from an adult woman who had mild COVID-19 (a few samples of this study predate the infection). Cell type and time point are not known. Both conserved end residues are part of each CDR3. D genes are given only for firm matches. Size is stated for part of the rows, as once, few or many counts, or as a class when the clone is expanded.

>NA|TRBJ1-6|NA|TRBV6-1
TGTGCCAGCAGTCTTGGGCCCTCGTCCTCACCCCTCCACTTT
CASSLGPSSSPLHF
>NA|TRBJ2-5|NA|TRBV7-9
TGTGCCAGCAGGCCTCCCGTCGGGGCAGAGACCCAGTACTTC
CASRPPVGAETQYF
>NA|TRBJ1-5|NA|TRBV20-1
TGCAGTGCTAGAGATCCAAGGGGAGGTAGCAATCAGCCCCAGCATTTT
CSARDPRGGSNQPQHF
>TRBD2|TRBJ2-1|NA|TRBV5-1
TGCGCCAGCAGCCCCCGAACTAGCGGGGGCCTTCGGAACAATGAGCAGTTCTTC
CASSPRTSGGLRNNEQFF
>NA|TRBJ1-2|NA|TRBV4-1
TGCGCCAGCAGCCAAAGATATGTGGCTCTGGATGGCTACACCTTC
CASSQRYVALDGYTF
>NA|TRBJ2-2|NA|TRBV9
TGTGCCAGCAGCGATCTCCCGTTACCACGCCAGTCATACGGGGAGCTGTTTTTT
CASSDLPLPRQSYGELFF
>TRBD1|TRBJ2-3|few|TRBV20-1
TGCAGTGCCAGTCCCGGGACAGGGAACGAAGATACGCAGTATTTT
CSASPGTGNEDTQYF
>NA|TRBJ1-5|few|TRBV10-3
TGTGCCATCAGTGAGGCAGGGGATCAGCCCCAGCATTTT
CAISEAGDQPQHF
>NA|TRBJ2-7|NA|TRBV5-1
TGCGCCAGCAGCTTGTTTTTTGGGGACGAGCAGTACTTC
CASSLFFGDEQYF
>TRBD1|TRBJ2-1|NA|TRBV4-3
TGCGCCAGCAGCCACCTTCTTTACGGGACAGGGGGCTCACACTCCTACAATGAGCAGTTCTTC
CASSHLLYGTGGSHSYNEQFF
>TRBD2|TRBJ2-7|few|TRBV5-8
TGTGCCAGCAGCCCTAGACTAGCTTTGGGGGAGCAGTACTTC
CASSPRLALGEQYF
>TRBD1|TRBJ1-5|NA|TRBV6-2/TRBV6-3
TGTGCCAGCAGTTACCGAGGGACAGGGGATCAGCCCCAGCATTTT
CASSYRGTGDQPQHF
>TRBD2|TRBJ2-2|many|TRBV12-3/TRBV12-4
TGTGCCAGCAGTTTGAGGACTAGCGGGACCGGGGAGCTGTTTTTT
CASSLRTSGTGELFF
>TRBD2|TRBJ2-3|few|TRBV7-2
TGTGCCAGCAGCTTAGCGCTGAGTCTAGCGGGAGGTGCGTATTTT
CASSLALSLAGGAYF
>NA|TRBJ1-4|NA|TRBV7-2
TGTGCCAGCAGCACCAGACAGACTGCAACTAATGAAAAACTGTTTTTT
CASSTRQTATNEKLFF
>NA|TRBJ2-3|NA|TRBV29-1
TGCAGCGTTGAAGTGGCAGGACTAGATACGCAGTATTTT
CSVEVAGLDTQYF
>TRBD1|TRBJ2-3|many|TRBV20-1
TGCAGTGCTAGAGGTCTGACGGGACAGGGTAGGACAGATACGCAGTATTTT
CSARGLTGQGRTDTQYF
>TRBD1|TRBJ1-1|few|TRBV7-9
TGTGCCAGCAGCCATCGACAGGGCCCTCTCACTGAAGCTTTCTTT
CASSHRQGPLTEAFF
>NA|TRBJ1-2|NA|TRBV11-2
TGTGCCAGCAGCTTATTCACCGCGGTCGGCGTGGGCTATGGCTACACCTTC
CASSLFTAVGVGYGYTF
>NA|TRBJ2-3|NA|TRBV9
TGTGCCAGCAGCGCCAGACAGGATCGCTCTAGCACAGATACGCAGTATTTT
CASSARQDRSSTDTQYF
>TRBD2|TRBJ2-2|few|TRBV4-1
TGCGCCAGCAGCAACGGACTAGCGGGGGGACACACCGGGGAGCTGTTTTTT
CASSNGLAGGHTGELFF
>TRBD1|TRBJ1-2|NA|TRBV20-1
TGCAGTGCTAGAGATATCACCGGGACAGGGTTTCACTATGGCTACACCTTC
CSARDITGTGFHYGYTF
>NA|TRBJ1-1|NA|TRBV10-3
TGTGCCATCGGGAGCGTCCATTTGGGCACTGAAGCTTTCTTT
CAIGSVHLGTEAFF
>NA|TRBJ2-5|NA|TRBV7-9
TGTGCCAGCAGCTCGTTGTCAGTCGGGGACCGGGAGACCCAGTACTTC
CASSSLSVGDRETQYF
>NA|TRBJ2-7|many|TRBV12-3/TRBV12-4
TGTGCCAGCAGTTTGGTGAACGAGCAGTACTTC
CASSLVNEQYF
>NA|TRBJ2-7|NA|TRBV28
TGTGCCAGCAGTCCCCTTCTCGCACTAGGTGCCTACGAGCAGTACTTC
CASSPLLALGAYEQYF
>NA|TRBJ1-1|few|TRBV20-1
TGCAGTGCTAAACTCGCGGGAAGGAACACTGAAGCTTTCTTT
CSAKLAGRNTEAFF
>TRBD2|TRBJ2-3|few|TRBV9
TGTGCCAGCAGCGTAGAACCGGGACTACCCACAGATACGCAGTATTTT
CASSVEPGLPTDTQYF
>TRBD1|TRBJ1-2|few|TRBV7-9
TGTGCCAGCAGGGAGGCAGGGGGCGACTATGGCTACACCTTC
CASREAGGDYGYTF
>NA|TRBJ2-7|few|TRBV12-3/TRBV12-4
TGTGCCAGCAGTTTCAGCTCCGAGCAGTACTTC
CASSFSSEQYF
>NA|TRBJ1-3|NA|TRBV9
TGTGCCAGCAGCGTAGGGGAGGGTTGGGGAAACACCATATATTTT
CASSVGEGWGNTIYF
>TRBD1|TRBJ1-2|NA|TRBV7-2
TGTGCCAGCAGCTCCCTAAAGACCAAACAGGGGGGACTTAACTATGGCTACACCTTC
CASSSLKTKQGGLNYGYTF
>TRBD2|TRBJ2-2|NA|TRBV9
TGTGCCAGCAGCGCTGGGACTAGCGGGACCGGGGAGCTGTTTTTT
CASSAGTSGTGELFF
>TRBD1|TRBJ1-1|few|TRBV7-9
TGTGCCAGCAGCGCAAGGACAGGGACCCAAGAAGCTTTCTTT
CASSARTGTQEAFF
>NA|TRBJ2-3|NA|TRBV15
TGTGCCACCGCCCGGGAGTACCCAGATACGCAGTATTTT
CATAREYPDTQYF
>NA|TRBJ2-7|NA|TRBV10-3
TGTGCCATCAGTGAGCCGGGACGGACCTACGAGCAGTACTTC
CAISEPGRTYEQYF
>TRBD2|TRBJ2-5|NA|TRBV7-2
TGTGCCAGCAGCTTAGGGGGACTAGCGGAGACCCAGTACTTC
CASSLGGLAETQYF
>NA|TRBJ2-5|few|TRBV7-3
TGTGCCAGCAGCCCCGGCCCCATTCAAGAGACCCAGTACTTC
CASSPGPIQETQYF
>NA|TRBJ2-7|few|TRBV20-1
TGCAGTGCTAGGAGCTATTCGGGGGGCGAGTCACCGGAGGAGCAGTACTTC
CSARSYSGGESPEEQYF
>TRBD1|TRBJ2-7|NA|TRBV10-3
TGTGCCATCAGTGAGTCTGGGACAGGAGGCTACGAGCAGTACTTC
CAISESGTGGYEQYF
>NA|TRBJ1-1|few|TRBV9
TGTGCCAGCAGCGACGCGACAGGAACTGAAGCTTTCTTT
CASSDATGTEAFF
>NA|TRBJ2-3|few|TRBV5-1
TGCGCCAGCAGCTTGGCCACCTACACAGATACGCAGTATTTT
CASSLATYTDTQYF
>TRBD2|TRBJ2-3|NA|TRBV6-2/TRBV6-3
TGTGCCAGCAGGCTCGTACCACTAGCGGGGGTTAGCACAGATACGCAGTATTTT
CASRLVPLAGVSTDTQYF
>TRBD2|TRBJ2-2|NA|TRBV12-3/TRBV12-4
TGTGCCAGCAGTTCCCGGGAGGGAGTGAGCACCGGGGAGCTGTTTTTT
CASSSREGVSTGELFF
>NA|TRBJ1-1|once|TRBV29-1
TGCAGCGTTGAAGGGAGAGGACAATTTGAAGCTTTCTTT
CSVEGRGQFEAFF
>NA|TRBJ2-3|few|TRBV11-2
TGTGCCAGCAGCTTAGCATGGACGGCTAGCACAGATACGCAGTATTTT
CASSLAWTASTDTQYF
>NA|TRBJ2-7|many|TRBV12-3/TRBV12-4
TGTGCCAGCAGTTATGGGGTAGGCTACGAGCAGTACTTC
CASSYGVGYEQYF
>TRBD2|TRBJ2-3|NA|TRBV7-2
TGTGCCAGCAGCCCGAGGGCGGCTAGCGGGAGGGCCGGCGCAGATACGCAGTATTTT
CASSPRAASGRAGADTQYF